The text below deals with one TCR beta chain. Ten or more counts support this clonotype. Its antigen target is currently unknown. No much larger clonotype is one base removed from it; base qualities were not supplied. This was a case-control study nested in a cohort of healthcare workers in London, UK, who had nasopharyngeal swab PCR tests and blood samples taken every week. Healthcare workers were recruited during the week of the UK lockdown, between 23 and 31 March 2020, and followed weekly for up to 16 weeks. The CDR3 contains 11 residues, cysteine and phenylalanine counted. Here the CDR3 DNA is all that survives: 33 bases in frame from base 1. Trimming costs V 0 bases and J 6 bases, and their ends lie 5 bases apart. For CDR1 and CDR2, the germline V gene lists SQVTM and ANQGSEA. The data were taken from a study of early T cells in non-severe SARS-CoV-2 infection (TCRdb year 2021). General notes on the study: Because TCR sequencing relied on bulk RNA taken from unsorted whole blood, pairing of alpha and beta chains was not possible.

Results and caveats for the whole study, not just this receptor: Matching against VDJdb was skewed toward anti-spike CD8 responses, likely underestimated virus-specific expansions, and missed private and CD4 specificities.

The method was 5' RACE. This sample was sequenced with a NextSeq 500. Unique molecular identifiers were attached to individual cDNA molecules in the TCR library protocol so that sequencing error and PCR bias could be corrected. TCR alpha and beta chains were both sequenced, and the abundances of alpha and beta sequences in each sample were closely correlated with each other. From the authors' description of their analysis: Decombinator V4 was used to annotate the V gene, J gene and CDR3 of the TCR sequences. TCRs were defined as expanded if a significant change between any two time points was detected under a Poisson model with p below 0.0001. TCR abundances were normalised to the total number of TCRs sequenced in each sample and reported as counts per million. TRAV1-2 paired with TRAJ12, TRAJ20 or TRAJ33 defined MAIT TCRs, while TRAV10 paired with TRAJ18 defined iNKT TCRs. VDJdb, accessed on 1 November 2021, was searched for TCRs annotated for CMV, EBV and SARS-CoV-2, and TCRs annotated for more than one antigen were excluded. In-frame beta chains were kept once TCRdb had trimmed the public reads at Q25 with fastp and called clones with MiXCR. Merged by CDR3 protein, the rows form single entries marked with the most common genes and DNA. In this record, the V and J calls reflect TCRdb's handling and not the investigators' own analysis. The sample table shows some 98,000 distinct CDR3 sequences, and 9.5% to 11% are seen once. The ten largest clones take up approximately 5% of the sample.

Sequencing was done on a sample of whole blood. This clonotype originated in an adult who was a healthcare worker with PCR-confirmed SARS-CoV-2 infection or an uninfected control (not recorded which). The receptor chain draws on TRBV29-1 and TRBJ1-1, with the D gene not clear enough to name. In nucleotides, the sequence is TGCAGCGTTGAAGAACAATCTGAAGCTTTCTTT. Its coded protein is CSVEEQSEAFF.